Following are 23 T cell receptor beta chains from one sample sequenced in a study of T cells in Graves' hyperthyroidism and ophthalmopathy. Amplification of TCR beta CDR3 regions used RNA as the template. The primer set for the first-round RT-PCR of the TCR CDR3 was HTBI. TCRdb redid the calling of the multiplex PCR reads with MiXCR, one entry per CDR3 protein. Of 350,000 to 450,000 distinct CDR3 sequences listed, around 13% are singletons. Sequenced: blood. The receptors originated from a woman between 55 and 75 years old with Graves' hyperthyroidism.

This clonotype has ten or more counts. The chain joins TRBV5-1 to TRBJ2-3; either TRBD1 or TRBD2 may supply D (5 bases each). This CDR3 comprises 14 residues. V lost 1 base to trimming and J lost 0 bases, with 6 bases between them. In germline, CDR1 is SGHRS, CDR2 YFSETQ. The DNA of the CDR3 is TGCGCCAGCAGCTTGTGGGACAGCACAGATACGCAGTATTTT. Amino acids: CASSLWDSTDTQYF.

The rearrangement links TRBV6-6 to TRBJ2-7; TRBD1 aligns across 7 bases. Germline CDR1 and CDR2: MNHNY and SVGAGI (reference sequence). After removal of 2 bases from V and 5 bases from J, the junction contained 6 bases not matched to a gene. This CDR3 is built from 14 residues. The CDR3 sequence is CASSYQGGRDEQYF. The CDR3 bases are TGTGCCAGCAGTTACCAAGGGGGCAGGGACGAGCAGTACTTC.

This clonotype has only a few counts. The chain is built from TRBV18 and TRBJ2-5; 11 nucleotides align to TRBD1. This CDR3 is built from 17 residues. Trimming took 2 bases from V and 5 from J; bases not matched to a gene: 10. Germline CDR1 and CDR2: KGHSH and LQKENI. CDR3 DNA: TGTGCCAGCTCACCATCCTCCGGACAGGGGGCTAAGGAGACCCAGTACTTC. It is translated as CASSPSSGQGAKETQYF. Supplemented by reference TRBV18 and TRBJ2-5, the full variable domain reads NAGVMQNPRHLVRRRGQEARLRCSPMKGHSHVYWYRQLPEEGLKFMVYLQKENIIDESGMPKERFSAEFPKEGPSILRIQQVVRGDSAAYFCASSPSSGQGAKETQYFGPGTRLLVL.

This clonotype was recorded at least ten times. V usage is TRBV11-3 and J usage is TRBJ2-1, with 9 positions matching TRBD2. V lost 4 bases, J lost 5 bases, and 12 bases stayed unmatched. CDR3 length: 17 residues. Germline V gives CDR1 SGHNT, CDR2 YENEEA. The DNA of the CDR3 is TGTGCCAGCAGCTCACTAGCGGGCACGATCCACCACAATGAGCAGTTCTTC. Its protein product is CASSSLAGTIHHNEQFF. Combining the CDR3 with reference TRBV11-3 and TRBJ2-1 gives the whole variable domain EAGVVQSPRYKIIEKKQPVAFWCNPISGHNTLYWYLQNLGQGPELLIRYENEEAVDDSQLPKDRFSAERLKGVDSTLKIQPAELGDSAVYLCASSSLAGTIHHNEQFFGPGTRLTVL.

This clonotype was recorded a few times. Sequence at one end of the junction differs from germline and may be a read error. The chain is built from TRBV6-2 or TRBV6-3 and TRBJ2-3, with D possibly TRBD2 on 7 matching bases. The V gene's germline CDR1 is MNHEY and CDR2 SVGEGT. The CDR3 is 16 amino acids. DNA for the CDR3: TGTGTCAGCAGGGGATTTAGGGAGGGGGATCCAGATACGCAGTATTTT. As protein: CVSRGFREGDPDTQYF.

The DNA of the CDR3 is TGTGCCAGCAGCCTCCTGGTAAGGGGAGATACGCAGTATTTT. It yields the protein CASSLLVRGDTQYF. V and J are TRBV5-5 and TRBJ2-3, with TRBD1 as a possible D gene (5 bases). With 4 bases removed from V and 5 bases from J, the gap between germline ends came to 14 bases. CDR3 size: 14 residues. Germline V gene sequence: CDR1 SGHKS, CDR2 YYEKEE (reference sequence).

The chain links TRBV3-1 to TRBJ1-4; 8 nucleotides match TRBD1. The trim removed 6 bases at V and 2 bases at J, leaving 5 bases unmatched. This CDR3 has 15 residues. The germline V gene has CDR1 LGHDT and CDR2 YNNKEL (reference sequence). CDR3 in DNA: TGTGCCAGCAGATTAGGACAGGGCACTAATGAAAAACTGTTTTTT. Encoded protein: CASRLGQGTNEKLFF.

A few counts support this clonotype. The gene calls are TRBV4-1 and TRBJ2-4; TRBD2 matches at 12 bases. In germline, CDR1 is MGHRA, CDR2 YSYEKL. V was clipped by 0 bases and J by 8 bases; unmatched bases: 11. CDR3 length: 18 amino acids. The CDR3, as DNA: TGCGCCAGCAGCCAAGACAACTTCCTAGCGGGAGGGCCTGACATTCAGTACTTC. It specifies CASSQDNFLAGGPDIQYF.

This clonotype was detected many times. The V gene is TRBV27, the J gene TRBJ2-1, with 9 bases identical to TRBD1. CDR3 size: 15 residues. After removal of 2 bases from V and 8 bases from J, the junction contained 7 bases not matched to a gene. Germline assignment: CDR1 MNHEY and CDR2 SMNVEV (reference sequence). The DNA of the CDR3 is TGTGCCAGCAGTTTAGGGGGACAGGGCCTCGATGAGCAGTTCTTC. It codes for CASSLGGQGLDEQFF.

Comment on this clonotype: A much larger clone sits a single nucleotide away, making a read error possible. J is TRBJ1-2 and V is TRBV12-3 or TRBV12-4; maybe TRBD1 (5 bases). The CDR3 is 13 amino acids. The DNA for the CDR3 is TGTGCCAGCGGGGACGGTTCGAACTATGGCTGCACCTTC. This sequence encodes CASGDGSNYGCTF.

This clonotype was found many times. The chain combines TRBV7-9 with TRBJ2-1; weak D call: TRBD1 (6 bases). V gave up 1 base and J gave up 10 bases, with 26 bases separating them. From germline, CDR1 is SEHNR and CDR2 FQNEAQ (reference sequence). The CDR3 is 18 amino acids. CDR3 residues: CASSLVPLGLGAQGEQFF. Written as DNA, the CDR3 is TGTGCCAGCAGCTTAGTCCCACTAGGACTGGGAGCCCAGGGGGAGCAGTTCTTC.

This clonotype has a count of ten or more. This chain uses TRBV7-9 with TRBJ2-1, with a possible D match to TRBD2 (5 bases). V gave up 2 bases and J gave up 5 bases, with 10 bases separating them. The CDR3 length is 14 residues. Looked up from germline, CDR1 is SEHNR and CDR2 is FQNEAQ (reference sequence). In DNA, the CDR3 is TGTGCCAGCAGCTTACTAGGGCGGGACAATGAGCAGTTCTTC. Protein product: CASSLLGRDNEQFF.

This clonotype was observed at least ten times. The chain links TRBV5-1 to TRBJ2-7, with 11 bases matching TRBD1. The CDR3 consists of 15 residues. Germline loops: CDR1 SGHRS, CDR2 YFSETQ. V shed 5 bases and J 6 bases; nucleotides not matched to a gene: 10. The CDR3 loop reads CASRAAGTGGSEQYF. The CDR3 nucleotides are TGCGCCAGCAGGGCCGCCGGGACAGGGGGTAGCGAGCAGTACTTC.

V gene TRBV20-1 combines with J gene TRBJ2-3; D is tentatively TRBD1 or TRBD2 (5 bases each). Germline V lookup: CDR1 DFQATT, CDR2 SNEGSKA (reference sequence). The CDR3 sequence is 15 residues long. The germline V and J ends were trimmed by 3 bases and 6 bases, with 19 bases remaining between them. CDR3 sequence reads: CSASTQSGTRDTQYF. Written as DNA, the CDR3 is TGCAGTGCTAGCACCCAATCGGGGACCCGTGATACGCAGTATTTT.

On this clonotype itself: A much more abundant neighbour one base away suggests this may be a read error. This chain connects TRBV12-5 to TRBJ2-3; D ambiguous. This CDR3 has 15 residues. Trimming removed 1 base from V and 0 bases from J, with 8 bases in between. The germline V gene has CDR1 LGHNT and CDR2 FRNRAP. CDR3 residues: CASGLETFSTDTQYF. CDR3 in DNA: TGTGCTAGTGGTTTGGAAACCTTTAGCACAGATACGCAGTATTTT. Supplemented by reference TRBV12-5 and TRBJ2-3, the full variable domain reads DARVTQTPRHKVTEMGQEVTMRCQPILGHNTVFWYRQTMMQGLELLAYFRNRAPLDDSGMPKDRFSAEMPDATLATLKIQPSEPRDSAVYFCASGLETFSTDTQYFGPGTRLTVL.

A word on this clonotype: This may be a read error: a much more frequent sequence differs by one nucleotide. V and J are TRBV13 and TRBJ1-1; D unresolved. The germline V gene encodes CDR1 PRHDT and CDR2 FYEKMQ (reference sequence). The CDR3 spans 12 residues. The CDR3 DNA reads as TGTGCCAGCAGCATCCGGAACACTGAAGCTCTCTTT. It translates to CASSIRNTEALF.

J is TRBJ1-4 and V is TRBV5-6; D remains ambiguous. Trimming removed 0 bases at V and 8 bases at J, with 11 bases between. CDR3 size: 14 residues. Germline V CDR1 and CDR2: SGHDT, YYEEEE. The CDR3 reads CASSLAPRKEKLFF. The CDR3 DNA sequence: TGTGCCAGCAGCTTGGCCCCCCGGAAGGAAAAACTGTTTTTT.

This clonotype has a count of ten or more. The rearrangement uses TRBV28 and TRBJ1-1, with 7 bases aligning to TRBD1. CDR3 length: 14 residues. The germline V gene has CDR1 MDHEN and CDR2 SYDVKM. The J segment lost 6 bases and the V segment lost 5 bases, leaving 9 bases of the junction unmatched. The CDR3 sequence is CASSGGQVVSEAFF. Written as DNA, the CDR3 is TGTGCCAGCAGTGGAGGACAGGTTGTTTCTGAAGCTTTCTTT.

The chain uses TRBV29-1 and TRBJ1-1; D gene ambiguous. The CDR3 loop spans 10 amino acids. From germline, CDR1 is SQVTM and CDR2 ANQGSEA. V dropped 3 bases and J dropped 10 bases, with 9 bases sitting between them. The CDR3 sequence is CSVEEGGAFF. In DNA, the CDR3 is TGCAGCGTTGAGGAGGGAGGAGCTTTCTTT. The whole variable domain, remainder taken from reference TRBV29-1 and TRBJ1-1, is SAVISQKPSRDICQRGTSLTIQCQVDSQVTMMFWYRQQPGQSLTLIATANQGSEATYESGFVIDKFPISRPNLTFSTLTVSNMSPEDSSIYLCSVEEGGAFFGQGTRLTVV.

This clonotype was picked up many times. V usage is TRBV7-3 and J usage is TRBJ1-1; 7 bases agree with TRBD1. Germline-derived CDR1 and CDR2 are SGHTA and FQGTGA. This CDR3 region has 14 residues. With V trimmed by 5 bases and J by 1 base, 4 bases remained unmatched. CDR3 protein: CASSARTGNTEAFF. DNA for the CDR3: TGTGCCAGCAGCGCCCGGACAGGGAACACTGAAGCTTTCTTT.

In this sample, this clonotype turned up a few times. The gene calls are TRBV4-1 and TRBJ2-2, with 9 bases aligning to TRBD1. V trimming: 6 bases; J trimming: 0 bases; junction bases outside the gene matches: 5. CDR1 and CDR2 (germline): MGHRA, YSYEKL. The CDR3 length is 16 residues. The CDR3 is CASRPNRGPNTGELFF. The DNA of the CDR3 is TGCGCCAGCAGACCCAACAGGGGGCCGAACACCGGGGAGCTGTTTTTT.

This clonotype was observed at least ten times. The genes are TRBV7-6 and TRBJ2-5, with a possible D match to TRBD2 (6 bases). The CDR3 extends over 16 amino acids. Germline CDR1 reads SGHVS; CDR2 reads FNYEAQ. The germline V and J ends were trimmed by 3 bases and 4 bases, with 18 bases remaining between them. The CDR3 DNA follows: TGTGCCAGCAGCTTGGACGTAGCGGTCGAGGGAGAGACCCAGTACTTC. Residues: CASSLDVAVEGETQYF.

This clonotype showed up just a few times. The rearrangement links TRBV9 to TRBJ2-7; a weak D match, TRBD1 (6 bases). Trimming removed 0 bases at V and 3 bases at J, with 10 bases between. The CDR3 covers 14 residues. Germline V CDR1 and CDR2: SGDLS, YYNGEE. CDR3 sequence reads: CASSVGRGGYEQYF. CDR3 DNA sequence: TGTGCCAGCAGCGTAGGCAGGGGCGGCTACGAGCAGTACTTC. The full variable domain, completed using reference TRBV9 and TRBJ2-7, is DSGVTQTPKHLITATGQRVTLRCSPRSGDLSVYWYQQSLDQGLQFLIQYYNGEERAKGNILERFSAQQFPDLHSELNLSSLELGDSALYFCASSVGRGGYEQYFGPGTRLTVT.